Listed below are T cell receptor beta chains from one sample, sequenced in a study of cytomegalovirus exposure and HLA in healthy donors. Libraries were prepared by immunoSEQ multiplex PCR; TCRdb keeps only in-frame clonotypes and omits some of them. The data contain about 190,000 clones, about nine tenths of them seen just once; the ten biggest clones take up 1.3%. Sequencing was performed on PBMCs. These receptors originate from a young man in good health and CMV-seronegative. The CDR3 runs from the conserved cysteine through the conserved F or W. A D gene is named only where the DNA matches it firmly. Only part of the rows carry a size: once, few, many, or a class if the clone is expanded.

>NA|NA|TRBV11-1|TRBJ2-1
CASSRLGAGQFF
TGTGCCAGCAGCCGATTGGGGGCAGGGCAGTTCTTC
>NA|TRBD2|TRBV27|TRBJ2-5
CASSPSGGQETQYF
TGTGCCAGCAGCCCCTCCGGGGGGCAAGAGACCCAGTACTTC
>NA|TRBD2|TRBV6-5|TRBJ2-7
CASSSHTSGGDEQYF
TGTGCCAGCAGTTCACATACTAGCGGGGGAGACGAGCAGTACTTC
>once|NA|TRBV30|TRBJ1-2
CAWLGNYGYTF
TGTGCCTGGCTTGGCAACTATGGCTACACCTTC
>few|NA|TRBV6-5|TRBJ1-2
CASSYGRGSYGYTF
TGTGCCAGCAGTTACGGGCGGGGCTCCTATGGCTACACCTTC
>NA|NA|TRBV4-3|TRBJ2-6
CASSQDSTVSGANVLTF
TGCGCCAGCAGCCAAGATAGTACGGTCTCTGGGGCCAACGTCCTGACTTTC
>NA|NA|TRBV6-6|TRBJ1-1
CASRFELNTEAFF
TGTGCCAGCAGGTTTGAGCTGAACACTGAAGCTTTCTTT
>NA|TRBD2|TRBV7-9|TRBJ2-3
CASSLIGTSPRDTQYF
TGTGCCAGCAGCTTAATAGGGACTAGCCCGAGGGATACGCAGTATTTT
>NA|TRBD2|TRBV2|TRBJ2-2
CASNPSAGGGTGELFF
TGTGCCAGCAACCCCTCGGCGGGGGGTGGGACCGGGGAGCTGTTTTTT
>NA|NA|TRBV13|TRBJ1-5
CASSINNQPQHF
TGTGCCAGCAGCATCAACAATCAGCCCCAGCATTTT
>NA|TRBD1|TRBV19|TRBJ2-4
CASSSGTGKNIQYF
TGTGCCAGTAGTTCCGGGACAGGAAAAAACATTCAGTACTTC
>once|TRBD1|TRBV19|TRBJ1-5
CASTPGQSNQPQHF
TGTGCCAGTACCCCGGGACAGAGTAATCAGCCCCAGCATTTT
>NA|NA|TRBV5-1|TRBJ2-2
CASQTGASNTGELFF
TGCGCCAGCCAAACAGGAGCGTCGAACACCGGGGAGCTGTTTTTT
>NA|NA|TRBV27|TRBJ2-7
CASSQGLWGLFEQYF
TGTGCCAGCAGCCAGGGGTTATGGGGCTTGTTCGAGCAGTACTTC
>NA|TRBD1|TRBV18|TRBJ2-5
CASSPRDRHGETQYF
TGTGCCAGCTCGCCCCGGGACAGGCATGGAGAGACCCAGTACTTC
>NA|NA|TRBV28|TRBJ1-1
CASSSSLGGGTEAFF
TGTGCCAGCAGTTCGTCCCTGGGGGGAGGGACTGAAGCTTTCTTT
>NA|NA|TRBV7-9|TRBJ1-4
CASTSPGDEKLFF
TGTGCCAGCACCTCCCCGGGGGACGAAAAACTGTTTTTT
>NA|NA|TRBV7-2|TRBJ1-5
CASSPRRDQPQHF
TGTGCCAGCAGCCCCCGCAGGGATCAGCCCCAGCATTTT
>NA|NA|TRBV20-1|TRBJ1-2
CSASTSYGYTF
TGCAGTGCTTCGACAAGCTATGGCTACACCTTC
>once|TRBD1|TRBV7-9|TRBJ1-1
CSSSPGTVAEAFF
TGTTCCAGCAGCCCCGGGACAGTGGCTGAAGCTTTCTTT
>NA|NA|TRBV5-1|TRBJ1-5
CASSPGGDSNQPQHF
TGCGCCAGCAGCCCGGGGGGGGATAGCAATCAGCCCCAGCATTTT
>few|NA|TRBV11-2|TRBJ2-7
CASSLASGVEQYF
TGTGCCAGCAGCTTAGCGTCAGGGGTTGAGCAGTACTTC
>few|NA|TRBV18|TRBJ2-7
CASSRSGMRSYEQYF
TGTGCCAGCTCACGCTCCGGGATGCGCTCCTACGAGCAGTACTTC
>NA|TRBD1|TRBV27|TRBJ1-4
CASSPTLGQGDEKLFF
TGTGCCAGCAGTCCGACGCTGGGACAGGGAGATGAAAAACTGTTTTTT
>NA|NA|TRBV6-5|TRBJ2-7
CASSYSQDYEQYF
TGTGCCAGCAGTTACTCCCAGGACTACGAGCAGTACTTC
>once|NA|TRBV2|TRBJ2-7
CASKKTGGTYEQYF
TGTGCCAGCAAGAAGACCGGAGGCACCTACGAGCAGTACTTC
>NA|TRBD1|TRBV6-6|TRBJ1-4
CASSSGGTGLEKLFF
TGTGCCAGCAGTTCCGGGGGGACAGGGTTAGAAAAACTGTTTTTT
>NA|TRBD1|TRBV5-4|TRBJ2-2
CASRAGTANTGELFF
TGTGCCAGCAGGGCCGGGACAGCAAACACCGGGGAGCTGTTTTTT
>NA|TRBD1|TRBV6-5|TRBJ2-5
CASSYQSDSGQEQYF
TGTGCCAGCAGTTACCAGTCGGACAGTGGACAGGAGCAGTACTTC
>few|NA|TRBV19|TRBJ1-2
CASSPVRGQDYGYTF
TGTGCCAGTAGCCCCGTCAGGGGACAAGACTATGGCTACACCTTC
>NA|TRBD2|TRBV2|TRBJ2-7
CASRLAGPYEQYF
TGTGCCAGCAGACTAGCGGGACCCTACGAGCAGTACTTC
>NA|TRBD2|TRBV7-2|TRBJ2-1
CASTGGGSSYNEQFF
TGTGCCAGCACTGGGGGGGGGAGCTCCTACAATGAGCAGTTCTTC
>NA|TRBD2|TRBV27|TRBJ2-3
CASSLGRGRADTQYF
TGTGCCAGCAGTTTAGGGCGGGGGAGGGCAGATACGCAGTATTTT
>NA|NA|TRBV7-2|TRBJ2-7
CASSLEGGLYEQYF
TGTGCCAGCAGCTTAGAGGGCGGACTGTACGAGCAGTACTTC
>NA|NA|TRBV13|TRBJ1-1
CASSSQQIMNTEAFF
TGTGCCAGCAGCTCCCAACAGATCATGAACACTGAAGCTTTCTTT
>NA|TRBD2|TRBV6-1|TRBJ2-7
CASSERREGETYEQYF
TGTGCCAGCAGTGAAAGGCGGGAGGGAGAAACCTACGAGCAGTACTTC
>NA|NA|TRBV19|TRBJ1-1
CASTVQRGGTEAFF
TGTGCCAGTACAGTTCAACGGGGGGGCACTGAAGCTTTCTTT
>NA|NA|TRBV19|TRBJ2-7
CASSTVSYEQYF
TGTGCCAGTAGTACTGTTTCCTACGAGCAGTACTTC
>once|NA|TRBV18|TRBJ2-5
CASSLGLKETQYF
TGTGCCAGCTCATTAGGACTCAAAGAGACCCAGTACTTC
>NA|NA|TRBV19|TRBJ1-4
CASNPAGEGVEKLFF
TGTGCCAGTAACCCTGCGGGGGAAGGGGTTGAAAAACTGTTTTTT
>NA|TRBD1|TRBV29-1|TRBJ1-2
CSARQGTHGYTF
TGCAGCGCTCGACAGGGGACCCATGGCTACACCTTC
>NA|NA|TRBV5-1|TRBJ2-1
CASSLRTDNEQFF
TGCGCCAGCAGCTTGCGGACAGACAATGAGCAGTTCTTC
>once|TRBD1|TRBV28|TRBJ1-2
CASRGQAGYGYTF
TGTGCCAGCAGGGGACAGGCAGGGTATGGCTACACCTTC
>NA|NA|TRBV19|TRBJ2-3
CASSISARDTQYF
TGTGCCAGTAGTATTTCGGCGCGGGATACGCAGTATTTT
>NA|NA|TRBV7-2|TRBJ1-3
CASSPGGAGDTIYF
TGTGCCAGCAGCCCTGGGGGCGCCGGTGACACCATATATTTT
>NA|TRBD2|TRBV7-9|TRBJ2-7
CASSLEIAGPKGQYF
TGTGCCAGCAGCTTAGAAATAGCGGGGCCGAAGGGGCAGTACTTC
>NA|NA|TRBV9|TRBJ2-1
CASSVGGDLGWSEQFF
TGTGCCAGCAGCGTAGGGGGGGACTTGGGGTGGAGTGAGCAGTTCTTC
>NA|NA|TRBV6-6|TRBJ1-5
CASSFEPNSNQPQHF
TGTGCCAGCAGTTTCGAACCTAATAGCAATCAGCCCCAGCATTTT
>NA|TRBD2|TRBV18|TRBJ2-1
CASSEGLAVINEQFF
TGTGCCAGCTCAGAGGGGCTAGCGGTTATCAATGAGCAGTTCTTC
>NA|TRBD2|TRBV28|TRBJ2-1
CASSLVVSGTYNEQFF
TGTGCCAGCAGTTTGGTTGTTAGCGGGACCTACAATGAGCAGTTCTTC
>NA|TRBD1|TRBV18|TRBJ2-2
CASSPGQGGLTGELFF
TGTGCCAGCTCACCAGGACAGGGTGGCCTCACCGGGGAGCTGTTTTTT
>NA|TRBD2|TRBV27|TRBJ2-1
CASRGLAGMNEQFF
TGTGCCAGCAGAGGACTAGCGGGGATGAATGAGCAGTTCTTC
>NA|NA|TRBV21-1|TRBJ2-1
CASSKPGVDDEQFF
TGTGCCAGCAGCAAACCCGGGGTGGACGATGAGCAGTTCTTC
>NA|TRBD1|TRBV30|TRBJ1-1
CAWKTGGVEAFF
TGTGCCTGGAAGACAGGGGGGGTTGAAGCTTTCTTT
>NA|TRBD1|TRBV10-2|TRBJ1-4
CASQRGTGSPAIGEKLFF
TGCGCCAGCCAACGCGGGACAGGGTCACCGGCGATAGGTGAAAAACTGTTTTTT
>NA|NA|TRBV29-1|TRBJ2-7
CENRASTGPYEQYF
TGTGAAAATAGGGCCAGCACAGGTCCTTACGAGCAGTACTTC
>NA|TRBD1|TRBV19|TRBJ1-2
CASSTGTGFYGYTF
TGTGCCAGTAGTACCGGGACAGGGTTCTATGGCTACACCTTC
>NA|NA|TRBV19|TRBJ1-1
CASSIYAGDTAEAFF
TGTGCCAGTAGTATTTATGCCGGGGACACGGCTGAAGCTTTCTTT